Below are 28 T cell receptor beta chains sequenced from a single sample in a study of T cells in localized non-small cell lung cancer. Here immunoSEQ multiplex PCR was the method, and the copy in TCRdb shows in-frame clones only, minus some. The repertoire holds about 59,000 clones, with 70% to 90% as singletons. The input for sequencing was peripheral blood, taken before any cancer treatment. The origin of the receptors is a man between 35 and 75 years old with stage I squamous cell lung carcinoma.

The chain is built from TRBV9 and TRBJ2-3, with no clear D. Trimming left V 3 bases short and J 8 bases short, with 7 bases between. CDR1 is SGDLS, CDR2 YYNGEE, per germline. The CDR3 contains 11 residues. CDR3 residues: CASSEIGTQYF. CDR3 nucleotide sequence: TGTGCCAGCAGCGAAATTGGTACGCAGTATTTT. Filled out from reference TRBV9 and TRBJ2-3, the complete variable domain reads DSGVTQTPKHLITATGQRVTLRCSPRSGDLSVYWYQQSLDQGLQFLIQYYNGEERAKGNILERFSAQQFPDLHSELNLSSLELGDSALYFCASSEIGTQYFGPGTRLTVL.

V gene TRBV7-2 combines with J gene TRBJ2-5; TRBD2 matches 10 bases. Germline-derived CDR1 and CDR2 are SGHTA and FQGNSA. This CDR3 region has 14 residues. Losses at the gene ends were 8 bases for V and 5 bases for J; bases not matched to a gene: 8. The CDR3 DNA is TGTGCCAGCCGACTAGCGGGTACGTGGGAGACCCAGTACTTC. Its protein is CASRLAGTWETQYF.

This clone was seen only once. The J gene is TRBJ2-5, the V gene TRBV7-6; 8 nucleotides align to TRBD2. Looked up from germline, CDR1 is SGHVS and CDR2 is FNYEAQ. Unmatched junction bases numbered 12, after V lost 5 bases and J lost 7 bases. This CDR3 is 15 amino acids long. CDR3 DNA: TGTGCCAGCAGCCTACTGGGAGCGGGAGATGGGACCCAGTACTTC. It translates to CASSLLGAGDGTQYF.

The chain carries TRBV7-2 and TRBJ2-1; TRBD1 agrees at 8 bases. Germline CDR1 is SGHTA and CDR2 is FQGNSA. The CDR3 contains 15 residues. V trimming: 3 bases; J trimming: 0 bases; junction bases outside the gene matches: 1. The CDR3: CASSLTGDSYNEQFF. The DNA for the CDR3 is TGTGCCAGCAGCTTGACAGGGGACTCCTACAATGAGCAGTTCTTC. The full variable domain, completed using reference TRBV7-2 and TRBJ2-1, is GAGVSQSPSNKVTEKGKDVELRCDPISGHTALYWYRQSLGQGLEFLIYFQGNSAPDKSGLPSDRFSAERTGGSVSTLTIQRTQQEDSAVYLCASSLTGDSYNEQFFGPGTRLTVL.

This chain links TRBV15 with TRBJ2-7; D might be TRBD2 (6 bases). This CDR3 comprises 15 residues. Germline assignment: CDR1 LNHNV and CDR2 YYDKDF (reference sequence). V was pared by 5 bases and J by 5 bases, with 19 bases between. The CDR3 is CATSPGPGDRNEQYF. CDR3 nucleotides: TGTGCCACCAGCCCGGGACCGGGAGACAGAAACGAGCAGTACTTC. Complete variable domain (other parts from reference TRBV15 and TRBJ2-7): DAMVIQNPRYQVTQFGKPVTLSCSQTLNHNVMYWYQQKSSQAPKLLFHYYDKDFNNEADTPDNFQSRRPNTSFCFLDIRSPGLGDTAMYLCATSPGPGDRNEQYFGPGTRLTVT.

A word on this clone: The sample contains more than one DNA sequence encoding this CDR3. This chain connects TRBV6-6 to TRBJ2-5; TRBD1 is a possible D gene (7 bases). Trimming stripped 0 bases from V and 3 bases from J, with 11 bases between. CDR3 length equals 15 residues. CDR1 is MNHNY, CDR2 SVGAGI, per germline (reference sequence). CDR3 residues: CASSYSSRGEETQYF. The CDR3 bases are TGTGCCAGCAGTTACTCGAGCAGGGGGGAAGAGACCCAGTACTTC.

The rearrangement joins TRBV11-2 to TRBJ2-3, with 16 bases matching TRBD2. The CDR3 sequence is 17 residues long. In germline, CDR1 is SGHAT, CDR2 FQNNGV. Unmatched junction bases numbered 6, after V lost 5 bases and J lost 4 bases. As DNA, the CDR3 is TGTGCCAGCAGCCCGGGACTAGCGGGAGGGCGCTCAGATACGCAGTATTTT. It specifies CASSPGLAGGRSDTQYF. The whole variable domain, filled in from reference TRBV11-2 and TRBJ2-3, reads EAGVAQSPRYKIIEKRQSVAFWCNPISGHATLYWYQQILGQGPKLLIQFQNNGVVDDSQLPKDRFSAERLKGVDSTLKIQPAKLEDSAVYLCASSPGLAGGRSDTQYFGPGTRLTVL.

The genes are TRBV7-9 and TRBJ1-1; possibly TRBD1 for D (5 bases). V dropped 7 bases and J dropped 8 bases, with 17 bases sitting between them. Germline V gives CDR1 SEHNR, CDR2 FQNEAQ (reference sequence). The CDR3 covers 13 residues. This CDR3 is CASTKEQGREAFF. CDR3 in DNA: TGTGCCAGCACTAAAGAGCAGGGCAGAGAAGCTTTCTTT.

This clone appeared once. V and J are TRBV9 and TRBJ2-1; weak D call: TRBD2 (6 bases). Germline V lookup: CDR1 SGDLS, CDR2 YYNGEE. The CDR3 consists of 14 residues. The ends were cut back, 3 bases at V and 3 bases at J, with 10 bases in the middle. The CDR3 region has the DNA TGTGCCAGCAGCGCGACGGGACTCTACAATGAGCAGTTCTTC. Its protein is CASSATGLYNEQFF.

CDR3 sequence: CASSSLQEESAQYF. The CDR3 DNA reads as TGTGCCAGCAGCTCCCTACAGGAGGAAAGCGCTCAGTACTTC. The V and J genes are TRBV7-6 and TRBJ2-7; D might be TRBD1 or TRBD2, each matching 5 bases. V gave up 4 bases and J gave up 10 bases, with 20 bases separating them. The germline V gene has CDR1 SGHVS and CDR2 FNYEAQ. The CDR3 runs to 14 residues.

This clone was found once. The rearrangement uses TRBV7-2 and TRBJ1-5; D is undetermined. Germline V CDR1 and CDR2: SGHTA, FQGNSA. CDR3 length: 15 residues. V was clipped by 1 base and J by 2 bases, with 9 bases between them. The CDR3 reads CASSLGGEGNQPQHF. The CDR3, as DNA: TGTGCCAGCAGCTTAGGAGGTGAAGGCAATCAGCCCCAGCATTTT.

This clone was seen a handful of times. The chain is built from TRBV10-3 and TRBJ2-1; TRBD2 aligns across 9 bases. V gave up 0 bases and J gave up 6 bases; unmatched junction bases: 0. There are 14 residues in the CDR3. From germline, CDR1 is ENHRY and CDR2 SYGVKD. CDR3 nucleotide sequence: TGTGCCATCAGTGAGTCTAGCGGGAGCAATGAGCAGTTCTTC. Translation: CAISESSGSNEQFF.

V usage is TRBV4-2 and J usage is TRBJ2-7; weak D call: TRBD2 (6 bases). Germline V lookup: CDR1 LGHNA, CDR2 YNFKEQ. The CDR3 consists of 14 residues. Deletions cut 4 bases from V and 5 bases from J, with 15 bases between. The CDR3 DNA follows: TGTGCCAGCAGCCCCGGTTTGGGGGGAGACGAGCAGTACTTC. It yields the protein CASSPGLGGDEQYF.

The DNA for the CDR3 is TGTGCCAGCAGCGCTGTTAGTGGAATTCGGTATGGCTACACCTTC. It translates to CASSAVSGIRYGYTF. V is TRBV9 and J is TRBJ1-2; D is undetermined. Germline V lookup: CDR1 SGDLS, CDR2 YYNGEE. This CDR3 contains 15 residues. Trimming shortened V by 3 bases and J by 5 bases, and 17 bases separated the two germline ends.

This clone has only a few counts. The V and J genes are TRBV6-1 and TRBJ1-2; D is perhaps TRBD1 (5 bases). This CDR3 contains 13 residues. Trimming stripped 2 bases from V and 7 bases from J, with 11 bases between. The germline V gene encodes CDR1 MNHNS and CDR2 SASEGT. CDR3 sequence: CASSESRQGGYTF. The DNA of the CDR3 is TGTGCCAGCAGTGAAAGTAGGCAGGGTGGCTACACCTTC.

The chain links TRBV11-1 to TRBJ1-1, with 7 positions matching TRBD1. The CDR3 extends over 12 amino acids. Germline V gives CDR1 SGHAT, CDR2 FQDESV (reference sequence). The J segment lost 10 bases and the V segment lost 5 bases, leaving 7 bases of the junction unmatched. The CDR3 here is CASSLPGGIAFF. The CDR3 DNA reads as TGTGCCAGCAGCCTCCCAGGGGGAATAGCTTTCTTT.

The V and J genes are TRBV18 and TRBJ2-1; 7 nucleotides match TRBD1. This CDR3 has 12 amino acids. Trimming took 6 bases from V and 6 from J; bases not matched to a gene: 2. Germline assignment: CDR1 KGHSH and CDR2 LQKENI. CDR3 sequence: CASSRTGNEQFF. The CDR3 nucleotides read TGTGCCAGCTCCCGGACAGGCAATGAGCAGTTCTTC.

The rearrangement links TRBV6-5 to TRBJ2-3; D not resolved. V was pared by 4 bases and J by 1 base, with 15 bases between. The length of the CDR3 is 16 residues. Germline CDR1 MNHEY, CDR2 SVGAGI. DNA of the CDR3: TGTGCCAGCAGTTCCGTAGGGCCCCGGGGCACAGATACGCAGTATTTT. The encoded protein is CASSSVGPRGTDTQYF.

This chain joins TRBV7-9 and TRBJ1-1, with unresolved D. CDR1 and CDR2 (germline): SEHNR, FQNEAQ (reference sequence). V lost 4 bases and J lost 4, with 10 bases in between. CDR3 length: 13 residues. The DNA of the CDR3 is TGTGCCAGCAGCTCCATGCGGGCCACTGAAGCTTTCTTT. Its translation: CASSSMRATEAFF.

The V gene is TRBV5-1, the J gene TRBJ2-5, with D possibly matching TRBD2 (5 bases). Trimming cost V 3 bases and J 5 bases, with 11 bases left between them. Germline loops: CDR1 SGHRS, CDR2 YFSETQ. CDR3 length equals 13 residues. The CDR3 region has the DNA TGCGCCAGCAGCTCGGACGGCGGGGAGACCCAGTACTTC. Protein product: CASSSDGGETQYF. Full variable domain (missing parts from reference TRBV5-1 and TRBJ2-5): KAGVTQTPRYLIKTRGQQVTLSCSPISGHRSVSWYQQTPGQGLQFLFEYFSETQRNKGNFPGRFSGRQFSNSRSEMNVSTLELGDSALYLCASSSDGGETQYFGPGTRLLVL.

This chain joins TRBV7-6 and TRBJ1-1, with 9 nucleotides matching TRBD1. Germline CDR1 SGHVS, CDR2 FNYEAQ. V shed 5 bases and J 8 bases; nucleotides not matched to a gene: 9. The CDR3 is made up of 14 amino acids. The DNA for the CDR3 is TGTGCCAGCAGCGTTGACGGGACAGGGTTAGAAGCTTTCTTT. Encoded protein: CASSVDGTGLEAFF.

The V call is TRBV2, the J call TRBJ1-6; D is undetermined. Trimming pared 7 bases from V and 6 bases from J, leaving 10 bases between. There are 13 residues in the CDR3. In germline, CDR1 is SNHLY, CDR2 FYNNEI. The CDR3 loop reads CASILDLNSPLHF. The CDR3 DNA sequence: TGTGCCAGCATCCTGGACCTTAATTCACCCCTCCACTTT.

The gene calls are TRBV14 and TRBJ1-1, with 10 bases aligning to TRBD1. V trimming: 4 bases; J trimming: 5 bases; junction bases outside the gene matches: 4. The V gene's germline CDR1 is SGHDN and CDR2 FVKESK. The CDR3 spans 14 residues. CDR3 DNA: TGTGCCAGCAGCCCGGGACAGGGGTGGACTGAAGCTTTCTTT. Amino acid sequence: CASSPGQGWTEAFF.

The chain has TRBV11-1 and TRBJ2-3; D gene unclear. Trimming left V 5 bases short and J 3 bases short, with 9 bases between. The CDR3 is made up of 13 amino acids. The germline CDR1 and CDR2 sequences are SGHAT and FQDESV (reference sequence). CDR3 DNA sequence: TGTGCCAGCAGCCCGACCTTTACAGATACGCAGTATTTT. Protein sequence: CASSPTFTDTQYF.

This clone turned up a few times. The chain uses TRBV4-2 and TRBJ2-1, with unresolved D. This CDR3 comprises 17 residues. With 3 bases removed from V and 7 bases from J, the gap between germline ends came to 22 bases. Germline-derived CDR1 and CDR2 are LGHNA and YNFKEQ. CDR3 region: CASSQARRSSPRNEQFF. The CDR3 DNA is TGTGCCAGCAGCCAGGCACGTCGGTCGTCCCCACGAAATGAGCAGTTCTTC.

The chain carries TRBV11-3 and TRBJ2-7; D unresolved. This CDR3 spans 16 amino acids. Trimming took 5 bases from V and 2 from J, leaving 19 bases between them. Per the germline V gene, CDR1 is SGHNT and CDR2 is YENEEA. The CDR3 sequence: CASSPRGDGLTYEQYF. CDR3 nucleotide sequence: TGTGCCAGCAGCCCCCGCGGCGACGGGCTGACCTACGAGCAGTACTTC.

This clone was seen a few times. This chain connects TRBV7-3 to TRBJ2-1; 11 bases are a match to TRBD2. CDR3 length: 16 residues. Germline lookup yields CDR1 SGHTA and CDR2 FQGTGA. J lost 1 base, V lost 4 bases, and 3 bases had no gene match. CDR3 coding DNA: TGTGCCAGCAGCTCGACTAGCGGGACTTCCTACAATGAGCAGTTCTTC. Encoded protein: CASSSTSGTSYNEQFF.

The rearrangement uses TRBV7-8 and TRBJ1-5; D possibly corresponds to TRBD1 (6 bases). CDR1 SGHVS and CDR2 FQNEAQ come from the germline V gene. The germline V and J ends were trimmed by 1 base and 6 bases, with 13 bases remaining between them. The CDR3 covers 15 residues. As DNA, the CDR3 is TGTGCCAGCAGCTTAGAACAGGGTTCGGGTCAGCCCCAGCATTTT. It encodes CASSLEQGSGQPQHF.